In this sample, the clone carrying this T cell receptor beta chain turned up once. Documented treatment: randomized to nivolumab then ipilimumab (arm A) or the reverse (arm B). None of the patients previously received DNA-damaging chemotherapy. PBMC sorting kept live CD3+CD8+ cells without CD19 or CD56. This sample was included in a study of sequential checkpoint blockade in melanoma. Turning to the study itself: First-line arms were nivolumab then ipilimumab, or the reverse, randomized 1:1. Both treatment sequences were followed by maintenance nivolumab.

Sequencing was performed with immunoSEQ multiplex PCR; in TCRdb, only in-frame clones are kept and a portion is missing. The sample includes about 17,000 clones, about 67% seen only once; the top ten take approximately 20%. V was pared by 11 bases and J by 4 bases, with 10 bases of the junction left unmatched. From germline, CDR1 is LNHDA and CDR2 SQIVND (reference sequence). The CDR3 length is 13 residues. This rearrangement joins TRBV19 to TRBJ1-1; 7 positions agree with TRBD1. The material was CD8+ T cells sorted from blood (inferred from file names), obtained from a patient given nivolumab and ipilimumab in sequence. The receptor was isolated from a human donor with melanoma. The CDR3 DNA reads TGTGCCTGCACCCAGGGGGATAGCACTGAAGCTTTCTTT. Encoded protein: CACTQGDSTEAFF.